This entry features one TCR beta chain sequence. The entry originates in a study of T-cell memory formation after mild COVID-19. One entry per CDR3 protein, called by TCRdb with MiXCR from the 5' RACE reads. Among some 120,000 distinct CDR3 sequences listed, 15% to 20% were seen once. Trimming cost V 1 base and J 10 bases; bases outside gene matches: 11. The CDR3 is 14 amino acids. CDR1 is DFQATT and CDR2 is SNEGSKA in the germline V gene (reference sequence). Sequenced: PBMCs or a T cell subset sorted from them (not recorded which). The chain links TRBV20-1 to TRBJ1-1, with TRBD1 matching over 8 bases. The origin of this receptor is a man between 18 and 35 years old who had mild COVID-19 (a few samples of this study predate the infection). Cell type and time point are not known. The CDR3 protein is CSARAMGQAVGAFF. CDR3 DNA: TGCAGTGCTAGAGCAATGGGACAGGCGGTTGGAGCTTTCTTT.